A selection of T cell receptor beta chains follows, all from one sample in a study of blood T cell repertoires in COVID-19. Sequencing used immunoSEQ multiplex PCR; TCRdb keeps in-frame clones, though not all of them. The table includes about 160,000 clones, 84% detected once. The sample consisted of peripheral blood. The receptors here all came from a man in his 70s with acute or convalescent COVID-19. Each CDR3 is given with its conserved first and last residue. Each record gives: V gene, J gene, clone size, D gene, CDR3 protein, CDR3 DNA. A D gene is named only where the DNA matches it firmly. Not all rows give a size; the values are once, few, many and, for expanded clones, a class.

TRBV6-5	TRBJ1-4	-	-	CASSREINEKLFF	TGTGCCAGCAGTCGAGAGATAAATGAAAAACTGTTTTTT
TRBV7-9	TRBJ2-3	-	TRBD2	CASSRRLAATSTDTQYF	TGTGCCAGCAGCAGACGACTAGCAGCCACTAGCACAGATACGCAGTATTTT
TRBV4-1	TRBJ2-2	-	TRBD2	CASRYGGGETGELFF	TGCGCCAGCAGATACGGGGGAGGGGAGACCGGGGAGCTGTTTTTT
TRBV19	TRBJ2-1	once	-	CASTPERASESNRDEQFF	TGTGCCAGTACCCCCGAGCGGGCTAGCGAGTCCAATCGGGATGAGCAGTTCTTC
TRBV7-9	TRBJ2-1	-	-	CASSLDQGSNPRNEQFF	TGTGCCAGCAGCTTAGATCAGGGATCGAACCCACGCAATGAGCAGTTCTTC
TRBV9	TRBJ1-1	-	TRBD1	CASSANSHTGERAFF	TGTGCCAGCAGCGCAAATTCTCATACAGGGGAACGAGCTTTCTTT
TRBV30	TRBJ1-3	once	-	CAWGGGYSGNTIYF	TGTGCCTGGGGCGGCGGCTACTCTGGAAACACCATATATTTT
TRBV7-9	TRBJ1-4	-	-	CASSLRPKTETTNEKLFF	TGTGCCAGCAGTTTAAGGCCCAAGACAGAAACAACTAATGAAAAACTGTTTTTT
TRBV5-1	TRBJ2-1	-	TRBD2	CASSLEAGVYNEQFF	TGCGCCAGCAGCTTGGAAGCGGGAGTATACAATGAGCAGTTCTTC
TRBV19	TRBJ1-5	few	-	CASSIALGGNQPQHF	TGTGCCAGTAGTATAGCGTTAGGGGGTAATCAGCCCCAGCATTTT
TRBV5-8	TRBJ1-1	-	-	CASSFGSGNTEAFF	TGTGCCAGCAGCTTCGGGAGTGGAAACACTGAAGCTTTCTTT
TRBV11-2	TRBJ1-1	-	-	CASSPPRTGNTEAFF	TGTGCCAGCAGCCCTCCACGTACCGGGAACACTGAAGCTTTCTTT
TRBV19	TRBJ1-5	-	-	CASRLGAQNGQPQHF	TGTGCCAGTAGGTTGGGGGCGCAGAACGGTCAGCCCCAGCATTTT
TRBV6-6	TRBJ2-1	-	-	CASRDYDGTYNEQFF	TGTGCCAGCAGGGATTATGACGGGACTTACAATGAGCAGTTCTTC
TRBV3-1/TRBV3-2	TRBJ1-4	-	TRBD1	CASSQAQGAARSELFF	TGTGCCAGCAGCCAAGCACAGGGGGCGGCCCGGTCGGAACTGTTTTTT
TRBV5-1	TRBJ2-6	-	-	CASSPGTGANVLTF	TGCGCCAGCAGTCCAGGGACTGGGGCCAACGTCCTGACTTTC
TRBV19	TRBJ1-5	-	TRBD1	CASSIGLARGHQPQHF	TGTGCCAGTAGTATAGGGCTGGCCAGGGGGCATCAGCCCCAGCATTTT
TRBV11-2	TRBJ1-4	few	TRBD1	CASSRQGAELFF	TGTGCCAGCAGCCGACAGGGTGCCGAACTGTTTTTT
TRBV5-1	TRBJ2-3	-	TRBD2	CASSGGLAGVADTQYF	TGCGCCAGCAGCGGCGGACTAGCGGGAGTGGCAGATACGCAGTATTTT
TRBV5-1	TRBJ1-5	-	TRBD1	CASSLTGSGQPQHF	TGCGCCAGCAGCCTGACAGGGTCGGGGCAGCCCCAGCATTTT
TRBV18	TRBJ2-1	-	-	CASSSLAEYNEQFF	TGTGCCAGCTCATCTCTAGCAGAATACAATGAGCAGTTCTTC
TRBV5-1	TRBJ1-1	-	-	CASSLAPSGGQSTEAFF	TGCGCCAGCAGCTTGGCCCCCTCGGGGGGCCAGAGCACTGAAGCTTTCTTT
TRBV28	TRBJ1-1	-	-	CASSLNLNTEAFF	TGTGCCAGCAGTTTGAACTTGAACACTGAAGCTTTCTTT
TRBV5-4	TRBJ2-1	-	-	CASRAGGPSSYNEQFF	TGTGCCAGCAGGGCCGGGGGACCGAGCTCCTACAATGAGCAGTTCTTC
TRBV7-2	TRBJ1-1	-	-	CASSNSGVRGTEAFF	TGTGCCAGCAGTAACTCGGGGGTTCGGGGCACTGAAGCTTTCTTT
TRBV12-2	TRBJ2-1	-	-	CASRSLSLLATRHESEQFF	TGTGCAAGTCGCTCACTGAGCCTACTAGCGACACGACACGAGAGTGAGCAGTTCTTC
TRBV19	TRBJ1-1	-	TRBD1	CASSARDRVNTEAFF	TGTGCCAGTAGTGCAAGGGACAGGGTGAACACTGAAGCTTTCTTT